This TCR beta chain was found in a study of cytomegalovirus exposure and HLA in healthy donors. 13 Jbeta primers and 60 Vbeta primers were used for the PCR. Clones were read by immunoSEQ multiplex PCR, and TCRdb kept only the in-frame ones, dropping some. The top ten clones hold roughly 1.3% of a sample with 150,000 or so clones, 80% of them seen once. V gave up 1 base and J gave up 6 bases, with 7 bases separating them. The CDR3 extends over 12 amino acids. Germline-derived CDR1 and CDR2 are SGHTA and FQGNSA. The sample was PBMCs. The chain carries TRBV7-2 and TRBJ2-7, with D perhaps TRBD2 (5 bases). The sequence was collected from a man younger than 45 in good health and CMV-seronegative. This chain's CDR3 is CASSLVGSEQYF. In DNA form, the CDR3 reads TGTGCCAGCAGCTTAGTGGGGAGCGAGCAGTACTTC. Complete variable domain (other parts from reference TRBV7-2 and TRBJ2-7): GAGVSQSPSNKVTEKGKDVELRCDPISGHTALYWYRQSLGQGLEFLIYFQGNSAPDKSGLPSDRFSAERTGGSVSTLTIQRTQQEDSAVYLCASSLVGSEQYFGPGTRLTVT.